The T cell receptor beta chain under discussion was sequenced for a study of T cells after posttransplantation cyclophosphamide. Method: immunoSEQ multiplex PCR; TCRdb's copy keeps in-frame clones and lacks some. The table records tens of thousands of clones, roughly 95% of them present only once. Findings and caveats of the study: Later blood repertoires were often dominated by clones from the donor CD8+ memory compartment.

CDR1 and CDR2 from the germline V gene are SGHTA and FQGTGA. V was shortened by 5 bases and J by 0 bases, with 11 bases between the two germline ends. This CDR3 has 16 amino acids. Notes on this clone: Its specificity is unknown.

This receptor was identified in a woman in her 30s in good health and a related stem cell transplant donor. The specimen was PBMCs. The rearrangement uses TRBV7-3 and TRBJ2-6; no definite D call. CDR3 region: CASSPRPVSGANVLTF. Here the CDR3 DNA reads TGTGCCAGCAGCCCTCGACCGGTCTCTGGGGCCAACGTCCTGACTTTC.